The clone carrying this T cell receptor (beta chain) was found a few times. Its antigen remains unknown. This entry is derived from a study of T-cell reconstitution after alpha-beta-depleted transplantation in children. Broader study findings: Surviving recipient T cells and thymic progenitors produced the high day-60 TCRbeta diversity seen in some patients. Hyperexpanded clones declined; after one year, newly produced T cells mostly supplied diversity. Two months or so post-transplant, alpha-beta T cells reportedly derived from several hundred expanded graft clones.

During its preparation, the TCRbeta library received unique molecular identifiers. TCRdb re-analysed the PCR reads in MiXCR, keeping a single row per CDR3 protein. The table includes about a million distinct CDR3 sequences, roughly 29% detected once. Germline V CDR1 and CDR2: LGHDT, YNNKEL (reference sequence). The CDR3 spans 13 residues. Trimming took 4 bases from V and 7 from J, leaving 10 bases between them. The clonotype was recovered from a boy in the first two years of life who had a stem cell transplant for SCID, so the T cells may come from the graft donor. V is TRBV3-1 and J is TRBJ2-2; possibly TRBD1 for D (6 bases). Sequencing was performed on PBMCs, mostly from graft donor cells, taken 360 days after TCRalphabeta/CD19-depleted stem cell transplant. The CDR3 DNA reads TGTGCCAGCAGCCCCCGAGGGGGCGGGGAGCTGTTTTTT. It yields the protein CASSPRGGGELFF. Filled out from reference TRBV3-1 and TRBJ2-2, the complete variable domain reads DTAVSQTPKYLVTQMGNDKSIKCEQNLGHDTMYWYKQDSKKFLKIMFSYNNKELIINETVPNRFSPKSPDKAHLNLHINSLELGDSAVYFCASSPRGGGELFFGEGSRLTVL.